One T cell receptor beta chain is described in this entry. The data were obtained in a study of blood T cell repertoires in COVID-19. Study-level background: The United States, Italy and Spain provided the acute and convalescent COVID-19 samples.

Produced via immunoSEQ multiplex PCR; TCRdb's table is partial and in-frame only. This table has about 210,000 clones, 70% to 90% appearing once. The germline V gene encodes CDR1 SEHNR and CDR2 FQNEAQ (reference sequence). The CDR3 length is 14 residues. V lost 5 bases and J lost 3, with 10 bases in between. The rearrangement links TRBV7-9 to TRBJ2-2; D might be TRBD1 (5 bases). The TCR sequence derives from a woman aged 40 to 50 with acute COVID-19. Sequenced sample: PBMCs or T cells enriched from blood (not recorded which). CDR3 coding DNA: TGTGCCAGCAGCCCGACAGTCTACACCGGGGAGCTGTTTTTT. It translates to CASSPTVYTGELFF.